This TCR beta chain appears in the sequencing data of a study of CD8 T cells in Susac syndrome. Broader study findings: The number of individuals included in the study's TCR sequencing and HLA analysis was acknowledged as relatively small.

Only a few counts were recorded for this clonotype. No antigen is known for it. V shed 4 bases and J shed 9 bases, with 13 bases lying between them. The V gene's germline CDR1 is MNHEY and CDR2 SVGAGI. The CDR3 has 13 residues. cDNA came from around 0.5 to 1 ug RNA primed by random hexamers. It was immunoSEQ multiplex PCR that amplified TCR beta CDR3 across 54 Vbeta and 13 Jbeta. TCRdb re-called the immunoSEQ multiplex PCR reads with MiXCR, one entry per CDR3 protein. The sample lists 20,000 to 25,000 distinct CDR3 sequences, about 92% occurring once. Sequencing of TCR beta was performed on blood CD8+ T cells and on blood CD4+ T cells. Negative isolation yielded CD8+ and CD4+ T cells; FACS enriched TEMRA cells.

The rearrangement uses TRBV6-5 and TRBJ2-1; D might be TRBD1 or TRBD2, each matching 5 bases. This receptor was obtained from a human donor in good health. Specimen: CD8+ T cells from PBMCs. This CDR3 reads CASSSGTYGEQFF. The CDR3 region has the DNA TGTGCCAGCAGTTCCGGGACCTACGGTGAGCAGTTCTTC.